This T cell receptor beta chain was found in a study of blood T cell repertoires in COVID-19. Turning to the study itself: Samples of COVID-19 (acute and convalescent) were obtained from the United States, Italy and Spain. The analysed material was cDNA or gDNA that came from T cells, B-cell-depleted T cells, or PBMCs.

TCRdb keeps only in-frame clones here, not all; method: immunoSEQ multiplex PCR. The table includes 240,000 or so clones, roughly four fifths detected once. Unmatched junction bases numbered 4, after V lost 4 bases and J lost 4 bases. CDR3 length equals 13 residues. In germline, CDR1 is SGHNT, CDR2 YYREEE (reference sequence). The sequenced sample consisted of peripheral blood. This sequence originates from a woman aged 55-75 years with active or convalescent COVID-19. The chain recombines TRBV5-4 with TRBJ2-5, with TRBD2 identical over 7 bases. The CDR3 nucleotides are TGTGCCAGCAGCCCGGGACTACGAGAGACCCAGTACTTC. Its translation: CASSPGLRETQYF.